This T cell receptor (beta chain) was obtained from a study of CD8 T cells in ankylosing spondylitis. V was pared by 0 bases and J by 2 bases, with 4 bases of the junction left unmatched. This CDR3 is 15 amino acids long. Germline CDR1 reads LGHNA; CDR2 reads YNFKEQ. Of note for this clonotype: The antigen remains undetermined. A much larger clone differs from this one at a single base, so this may be a read error.

Study-level points and caveats: Ankylosing spondylitis blood seemed to carry a telltale TCR beta motif made of under 10 highly homologous variants. Those disease-linked clones were CD8+; they were also relatively rare in peripheral blood.

TCRdb re-called the 5' RACE reads with MiXCR, one entry per CDR3 protein. The sample shows about 220,000 distinct CDR3 sequences, approximately 7.4% of them seen only once. This chain connects TRBV4-2 to TRBJ2-7; 7 bases align to TRBD1. The receptor's source is a male donor with ankylosing spondylitis. Sequenced material: blood, either unsorted or a sorted T cell fraction (not recorded which). Here the CDR3 reads CASSQDTGAAYEQYF. The CDR3 region has the DNA TGTGCCAGCAGCCAAGATACAGGGGCCGCCTACGAGCAGTACTTC.